A single sample gave rise to the 21 T cell receptor beta chains below, sequenced in a study of blood T cell repertoires in COVID-19. Profiled with immunoSEQ multiplex PCR; TCRdb holds only in-frame clones, not every one. The repertoire holds roughly 150,000 clones, with approximately 88% as singletons. Source material: peripheral blood. The receptors derive from a woman of 80 years or more with active or convalescent COVID-19.

The rearrangement links TRBV6-5 to TRBJ2-2, with TRBD1 matching 7 bases. This CDR3 spans 15 amino acids. Germline lookup yields CDR1 MNHEY and CDR2 SVGAGI. Trimming took 2 bases from V and 4 from J; bases not matched to a gene: 4. The CDR3 DNA is TGTGCCAGCAGTTACCAGACAGGGCTCACCGGGGAGCTGTTTTTT. Translated, it gives CASSYQTGLTGELFF.

The chain is built from TRBV30 and TRBJ1-2; D gene ambiguous. CDR1 is GTSNPN, CDR2 SVGIG, per germline (reference sequence). There are 14 residues in the CDR3. Trimming pared 4 bases from V and 2 bases from J, leaving 14 bases between. The CDR3 sequence: CAWTRLGQNYGYTF. CDR3 nucleotides: TGTGCCTGGACCCGTCTGGGCCAAAACTATGGCTACACCTTC.

As for this clone: At one end the junction does not follow the germline gene, possibly because of a read error. The chain has TRBV19 and TRBJ1-2, with 7 nucleotides matching TRBD1. In germline, CDR1 is LNHDA, CDR2 SQIVND (reference sequence). The CDR3 is made up of 15 amino acids. CDR3 nucleotides: TGTGCCAGTAGTTTAGACAGGGCAACTAACTATGGCTACACCTTC. Translating it yields CASSLDRATNYGYTF.

CDR3 sequence (DNA): TGTGCCAGTAGTCAGCCGGGTAGTGGCTACACCTTC. Translation: CASSQPGSGYTF. The rearrangement uses TRBV19 and TRBJ1-2; no definite D call. Trimming cost V 5 bases and J 7 bases, with 11 bases left between them. CDR1 and CDR2 (germline): LNHDA, SQIVND (reference sequence). The CDR3 has 12 amino acids.

The rearrangement links TRBV7-3 to TRBJ2-2; possibly TRBD1 for D (6 bases). The germline V gene has CDR1 SGHTA and CDR2 FQGTGA. The ends were cut back, 5 bases at V and 4 bases at J, with 14 bases in the middle. The CDR3 is 15 amino acids. DNA for the CDR3: TGTGCCAGCAGCCAAGGGACCAGGGGCACCGGGGAGCTGTTTTTT. This encodes CASSQGTRGTGELFF. The full variable domain, rest sourced from reference TRBV7-3 and TRBJ2-2, is GAGVSQTPSNKVTEKGKYVELRCDPISGHTALYWYRQSLGQGPEFLIYFQGTGAADDSGLPNDRFFAVRPEGSVSTLKIQRTERGDSAVYLCASSQGTRGTGELFFGEGSRLTVL.

This rearrangement joins TRBV18 to TRBJ2-1; 7 nucleotides line up with TRBD1. The ends lost 3 bases at V and 0 bases at J; junction bases unmatched: 8. Germline loops: CDR1 KGHSH, CDR2 LQKENI. CDR3 size: 17 residues. The CDR3 DNA is TGTGCCAGCTCACCGTGGACAGGACAAAGCTCCTACAATGAGCAGTTCTTC. Its protein product is CASSPWTGQSSYNEQFF.

In the case of this clone: At one boundary the junction diverges from the germline segment, which might be a read error. This chain uses TRBV7-7 with TRBJ2-2; 7 nucleotides line up with TRBD2. Germline lookup yields CDR1 SSHAT and CDR2 FNYEAQ (reference sequence). The CDR3 sequence is 16 residues long. The CDR3 here is CASSLGGGRGSGELFF. The CDR3 region has the DNA TGTGCTAGCAGCTTAGGCGGGGGAAGAGGATCCGGGGAGCTGTTTTTT.

V usage is TRBV5-4 and J usage is TRBJ2-3; TRBD1 might be the D (6 bases). The CDR3 extends over 14 amino acids. The germline gives CDR1 SGHNT, CDR2 YYREEE (reference sequence). V lost 4 bases and J lost 2, with 11 bases in between. CDR3 bases: TGTGCCAGCAGCAACGGACAGTTCACAGATACGCAGTATTTT. It translates to CASSNGQFTDTQYF. Full variable domain (missing parts from reference TRBV5-4 and TRBJ2-3): ETGVTQSPTHLIKTRGQQVTLRCSSQSGHNTVSWYQQALGQGPQFIFQYYREEENGRGNFPPRFSGLQFPNYSSELNVNALELDDSALYLCASSNGQFTDTQYFGPGTRLTVL.

This chain uses TRBV7-2 with TRBJ2-5, with TRBD1 identical over 8 bases. This CDR3 is built from 15 residues. V shed 1 base and J 5 bases; nucleotides not matched to a gene: 6. The germline gives CDR1 SGHTA, CDR2 FQGNSA. CDR3 sequence reads: CASSLVPGGTETQYF. CDR3 nucleotide sequence: TGTGCCAGCAGCTTAGTCCCAGGGGGCACGGAGACCCAGTACTTC.

The rearrangement joins TRBV11-2 to TRBJ1-6; 7 nucleotides match TRBD1. V gave up 4 bases and J gave up 10 bases; unmatched junction bases: 7. The CDR3 contains 14 residues. Germline lookup yields CDR1 SGHAT and CDR2 FQNNGV. CDR3 sequence: CASSSTGTGSPLHF. The CDR3 DNA reads as TGTGCCAGCAGCTCGACAGGGACGGGCTCACCCCTCCACTTT.

V usage is TRBV7-2 and J usage is TRBJ2-7, with D possibly TRBD2 on 6 matching bases. The CDR3 extends over 15 amino acids. Per the germline V gene, CDR1 is SGHTA and CDR2 is FQGNSA. V lost 0 bases, J lost 0 bases, and 9 bases lay in between. The CDR3, as DNA: TGTGCCAGCAGCTTAGCGGGCGGGACCTCCTACGAGCAGTACTTC. As protein: CASSLAGGTSYEQYF.

The rearrangement links TRBV2 to TRBJ2-7; 10 bases are a match to TRBD1. Germline assignment: CDR1 SNHLY and CDR2 FYNNEI. Trimming at V came to 8 bases and at J to 5 bases, leaving 9 bases not matched to a gene. CDR3 length equals 14 residues. In nucleotides, the CDR3 is TGTGCCAGCTATTGGACAGGGGGATCCCACGAGCAGTACTTC. It specifies CASYWTGGSHEQYF.

Only a few counts were recorded for this clone. The gene calls are TRBV19 and TRBJ1-5; D may be TRBD1 (6 bases). The CDR3 contains 15 residues. CDR1 is LNHDA and CDR2 is SQIVND in the germline V gene (reference sequence). V was pared by 5 bases and J by 3 bases, with 14 bases between. CDR3 sequence: CASSEVAGANQPQHF. Here the CDR3 DNA reads TGTGCCAGTAGTGAGGTTGCAGGGGCCAATCAGCCCCAGCATTTT.

This clone was found many times. V gene TRBV15 combines with J gene TRBJ2-6; 9 bases fit TRBD2. CDR1 and CDR2 from the germline V gene are LNHNV and YYDKDF (reference sequence). V was pared by 3 bases and J by 3 bases, with 12 bases of the junction left unmatched. This CDR3 has 19 amino acids. CDR3 DNA: TGTGCCACCAGCAGTCCCGTTAATAGCGGGGGAAGTGGGGCCAACGTCCTGACTTTC. This gives the protein CATSSPVNSGGSGANVLTF.

This chain connects TRBV19 to TRBJ1-5; no clear D. The CDR3 is 14 amino acids. V shed 5 bases and J shed 6 bases, with 14 bases lying between them. CDR1 and CDR2 from the germline V gene are LNHDA and SQIVND (reference sequence). The CDR3 region is CASSPDKEGQPQHF. CDR3 nucleotide sequence: TGTGCCAGTAGTCCCGACAAAGAGGGTCAGCCCCAGCATTTT.

V gene TRBV6-1 combines with J gene TRBJ1-5, with 7 bases identical to TRBD1. V gave up 3 bases and J gave up 4 bases; unmatched junction bases: 6. The CDR3 consists of 15 residues. In germline, CDR1 is MNHNS, CDR2 SASEGT. As DNA, the CDR3 is TGTGCCAGCAGTGACCCGACAGGGATTAATCAGCCCCAGCATTTT. Translation: CASSDPTGINQPQHF.

This clone was recorded a few times. The chain couples TRBV5-4 to TRBJ1-2; tentative D call: TRBD1 (5 bases). The CDR3 is made up of 16 amino acids. V gave up 0 bases and J gave up 4 bases, with 16 bases separating them. The germline V gene has CDR1 SGHNT and CDR2 YYREEE (reference sequence). CDR3 nucleotides: TGTGCCAGCAGCTTGGCCGGGCAGGGAATGTCCTATGGCTACACCTTC. This encodes CASSLAGQGMSYGYTF. The full variable domain, completed using reference TRBV5-4 and TRBJ1-2, is ETGVTQSPTHLIKTRGQQVTLRCSSQSGHNTVSWYQQALGQGPQFIFQYYREEENGRGNFPPRFSGLQFPNYSSELNVNALELDDSALYLCASSLAGQGMSYGYTFGSGTRLTVV.

The chain is built from TRBV4-1 and TRBJ1-2, with D unresolved. CDR1 and CDR2 from the germline V gene are MGHRA and YSYEKL. This CDR3 has 18 residues. Trimming stripped 1 base from V and 1 base from J, with 19 bases between. DNA of the CDR3: TGCGCCAGCAGCCAAGGAGGTCGTTCCGGAACCGTTAACTATGGCTACACCTTC. Its protein product is CASSQGGRSGTVNYGYTF.

The gene calls are TRBV27 and TRBJ1-5; tentative D call: TRBD1 (6 bases). The germline gives CDR1 MNHEY, CDR2 SMNVEV (reference sequence). The germline V and J ends were trimmed by 2 bases and 4 bases, with 12 bases remaining between them. The CDR3 loop spans 15 amino acids. The CDR3, as DNA: TGTGCCAGCAGTTTAACAAGACAGGAAAATCAGCCCCAGCATTTT. Translating it yields CASSLTRQENQPQHF.

The J gene is TRBJ2-1, the V gene TRBV6-2 or TRBV6-3; 12 bases align to TRBD2. V shed 5 bases and J 6 bases; nucleotides not matched to a gene: 5. Germline-derived CDR1 and CDR2 are MNHEY and SVGEGT. There are 15 residues in the CDR3. CDR3 region: CASSRLAGVTNEQFF. In nucleotides, the CDR3 is TGTGCCAGCAGTCGACTAGCGGGGGTGACCAATGAGCAGTTCTTC.

The V gene is TRBV4-3, the J gene TRBJ2-2; D possibly corresponds to TRBD2 (6 bases). This CDR3 is 15 amino acids long. The V end was cut by 6 bases, the J end by 7 bases, with 18 bases between. The V gene's germline CDR1 is LGHNA and CDR2 YSLEER. The CDR3 here is CASSRARGDGGELFF. CDR3 DNA sequence: TGCGCCAGCAGTCGTGCGCGGGGTGATGGCGGGGAGCTGTTTTTT.